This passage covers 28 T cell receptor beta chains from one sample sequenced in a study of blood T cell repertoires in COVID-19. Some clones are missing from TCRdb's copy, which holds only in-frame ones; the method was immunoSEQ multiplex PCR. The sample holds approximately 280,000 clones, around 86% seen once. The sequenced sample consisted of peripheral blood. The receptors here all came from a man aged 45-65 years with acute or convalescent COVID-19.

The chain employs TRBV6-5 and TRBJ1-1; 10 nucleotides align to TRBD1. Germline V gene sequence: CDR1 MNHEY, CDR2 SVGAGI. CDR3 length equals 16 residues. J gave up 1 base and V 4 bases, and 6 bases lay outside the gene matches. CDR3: CASSSPGDRGNTEAFF. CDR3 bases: TGTGCCAGCAGTTCCCCAGGGGACAGGGGGAACACTGAAGCTTTCTTT.

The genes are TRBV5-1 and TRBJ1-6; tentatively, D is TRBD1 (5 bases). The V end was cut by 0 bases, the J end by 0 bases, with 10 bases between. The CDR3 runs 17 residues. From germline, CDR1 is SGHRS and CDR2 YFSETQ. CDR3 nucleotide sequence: TGCGCCAGCAGCTTGGTTGGGGGGAGCTCCTATAATTCACCCCTCCACTTT. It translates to CASSLVGGSSYNSPLHF.

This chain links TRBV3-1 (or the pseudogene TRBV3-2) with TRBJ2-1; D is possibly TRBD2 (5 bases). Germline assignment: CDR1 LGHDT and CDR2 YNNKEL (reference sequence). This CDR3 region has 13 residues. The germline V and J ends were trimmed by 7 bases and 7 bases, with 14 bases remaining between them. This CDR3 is CASTTNWENEQFF. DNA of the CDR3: TGTGCCAGCACCACCAACTGGGAGAATGAGCAGTTCTTC.

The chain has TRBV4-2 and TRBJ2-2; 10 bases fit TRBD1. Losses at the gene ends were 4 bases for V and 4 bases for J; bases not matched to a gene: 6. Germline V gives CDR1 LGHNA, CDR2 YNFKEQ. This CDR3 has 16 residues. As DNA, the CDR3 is TGTGCCAGCAGCCTAGGGACAGGGGTGGGCACCGGGGAGCTGTTTTTT. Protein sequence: CASSLGTGVGTGELFF.

The CDR3 DNA reads TGTGCCAGCAGCTCGACAGGGGATCGCTACACCTTC. Its protein is CASSSTGDRYTF. V gene TRBV7-3 combines with J gene TRBJ1-2; 8 nucleotides line up with TRBD1. The CDR3 contains 12 residues. The ends lost 4 bases at V and 9 bases at J; junction bases unmatched: 4. CDR1 and CDR2 (germline): SGHTA, FQGTGA.

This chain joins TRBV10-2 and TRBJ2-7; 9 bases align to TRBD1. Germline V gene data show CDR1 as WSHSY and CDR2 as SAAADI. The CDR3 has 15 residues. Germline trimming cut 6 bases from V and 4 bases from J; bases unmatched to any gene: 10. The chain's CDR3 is CASREPGQGLYEQYF. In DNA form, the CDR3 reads TGCGCCAGCAGAGAACCGGGACAGGGACTTTACGAGCAGTACTTC.

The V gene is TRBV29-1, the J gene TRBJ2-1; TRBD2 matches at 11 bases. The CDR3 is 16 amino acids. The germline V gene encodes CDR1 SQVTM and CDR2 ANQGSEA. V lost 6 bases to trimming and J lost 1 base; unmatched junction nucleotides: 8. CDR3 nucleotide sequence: TGCAGCGTGGAAACTAGCGGGGGAGATTCCTACAATGAGCAGTTCTTC. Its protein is CSVETSGGDSYNEQFF.

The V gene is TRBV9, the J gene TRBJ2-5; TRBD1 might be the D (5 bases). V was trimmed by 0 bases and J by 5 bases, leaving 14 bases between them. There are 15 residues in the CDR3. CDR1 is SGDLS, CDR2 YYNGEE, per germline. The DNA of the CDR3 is TGTGCCAGCAGCGTAGAGGCAGGGTTAGTGGAGACCCAGTACTTC. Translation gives CASSVEAGLVETQYF.

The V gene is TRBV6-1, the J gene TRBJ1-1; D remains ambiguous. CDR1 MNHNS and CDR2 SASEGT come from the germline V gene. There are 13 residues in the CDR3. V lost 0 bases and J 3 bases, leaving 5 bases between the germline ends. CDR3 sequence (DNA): TGTGCCAGCAGTGAAGCCCGGGACACTGAAGCTTTCTTT. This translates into CASSEARDTEAFF.

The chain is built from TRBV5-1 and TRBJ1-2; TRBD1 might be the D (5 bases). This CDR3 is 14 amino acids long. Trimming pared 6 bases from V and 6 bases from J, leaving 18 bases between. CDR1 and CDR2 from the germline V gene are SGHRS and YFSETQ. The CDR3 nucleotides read TGCGCCAGCACCGAAGGTCCAGGGAACGATGGCTACACCTTC. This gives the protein CASTEGPGNDGYTF. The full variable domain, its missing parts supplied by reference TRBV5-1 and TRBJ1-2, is KAGVTQTPRYLIKTRGQQVTLSCSPISGHRSVSWYQQTPGQGLQFLFEYFSETQRNKGNFPGRFSGRQFSNSRSEMNVSTLELGDSALYLCASTEGPGNDGYTFGSGTRLTVV.

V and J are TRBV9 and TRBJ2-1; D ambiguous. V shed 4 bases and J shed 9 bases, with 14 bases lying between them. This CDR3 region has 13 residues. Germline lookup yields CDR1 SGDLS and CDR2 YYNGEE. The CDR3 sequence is CASSPLVRSEQFF. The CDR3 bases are TGTGCCAGCAGCCCCCTCGTTCGGAGTGAGCAGTTCTTC.

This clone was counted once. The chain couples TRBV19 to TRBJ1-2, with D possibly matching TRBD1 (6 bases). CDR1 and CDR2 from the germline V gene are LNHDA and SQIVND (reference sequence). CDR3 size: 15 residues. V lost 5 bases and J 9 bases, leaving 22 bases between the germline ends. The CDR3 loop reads CASSFTTGGTRSYTF. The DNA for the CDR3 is TGTGCCAGTAGTTTTACGACAGGCGGGACTAGAAGCTACACCTTC.

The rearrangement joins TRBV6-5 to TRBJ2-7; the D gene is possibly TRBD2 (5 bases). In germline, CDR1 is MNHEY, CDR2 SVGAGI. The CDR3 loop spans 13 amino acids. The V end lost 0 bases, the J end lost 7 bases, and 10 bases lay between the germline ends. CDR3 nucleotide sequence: TGTGCCAGCAGTTACTCGGCATGGAGGGAGCAGTACTTC. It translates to CASSYSAWREQYF.

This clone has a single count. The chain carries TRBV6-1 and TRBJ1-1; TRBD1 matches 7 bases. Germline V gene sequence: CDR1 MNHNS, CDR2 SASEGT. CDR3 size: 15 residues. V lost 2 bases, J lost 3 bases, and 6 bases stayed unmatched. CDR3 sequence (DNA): TGTGCCAGCAGTGAAAGGTACAGGGGTGACACTGAAGCTTTCTTT. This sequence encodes CASSERYRGDTEAFF.

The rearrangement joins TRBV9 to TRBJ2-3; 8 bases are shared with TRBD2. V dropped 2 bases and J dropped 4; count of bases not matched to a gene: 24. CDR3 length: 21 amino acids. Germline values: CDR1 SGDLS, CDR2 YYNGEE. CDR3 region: CASSVSATVAAGGGPPDTQYF. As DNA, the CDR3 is TGTGCCAGCAGCGTTTCGGCGACGGTGGCTGCCGGGGGGGGCCCCCCAGATACGCAGTATTTT. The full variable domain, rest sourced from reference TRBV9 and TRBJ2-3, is DSGVTQTPKHLITATGQRVTLRCSPRSGDLSVYWYQQSLDQGLQFLIQYYNGEERAKGNILERFSAQQFPDLHSELNLSSLELGDSALYFCASSVSATVAAGGGPPDTQYFGPGTRLTVL.

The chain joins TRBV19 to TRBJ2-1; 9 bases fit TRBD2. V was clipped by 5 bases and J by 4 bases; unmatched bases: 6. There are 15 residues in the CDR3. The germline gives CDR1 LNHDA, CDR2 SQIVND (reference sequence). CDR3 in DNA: TGTGCCAGTAGTTGGTCTAGCGGGGAATACAATGAGCAGTTCTTC. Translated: CASSWSSGEYNEQFF.

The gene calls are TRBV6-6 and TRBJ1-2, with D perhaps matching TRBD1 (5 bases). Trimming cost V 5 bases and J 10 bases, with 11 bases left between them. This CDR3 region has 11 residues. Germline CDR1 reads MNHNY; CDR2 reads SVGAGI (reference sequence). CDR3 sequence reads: CASSQRQIYTF. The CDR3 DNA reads TGTGCCAGCAGTCAGCGACAGATCTACACCTTC.

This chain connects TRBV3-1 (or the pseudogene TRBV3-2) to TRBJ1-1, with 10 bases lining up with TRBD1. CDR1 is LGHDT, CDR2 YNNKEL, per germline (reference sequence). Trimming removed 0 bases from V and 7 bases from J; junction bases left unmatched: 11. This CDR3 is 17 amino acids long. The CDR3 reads CASSQDQGGQGWVEAFF. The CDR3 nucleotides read TGTGCCAGCAGCCAAGATCAAGGGGGACAGGGGTGGGTTGAAGCTTTCTTT.

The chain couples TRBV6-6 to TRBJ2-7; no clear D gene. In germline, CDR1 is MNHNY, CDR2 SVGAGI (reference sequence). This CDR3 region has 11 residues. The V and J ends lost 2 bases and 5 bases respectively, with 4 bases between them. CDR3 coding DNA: TGTGCCAGCAGTTACCGCGACGAGCAGTACTTC. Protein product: CASSYRDEQYF.

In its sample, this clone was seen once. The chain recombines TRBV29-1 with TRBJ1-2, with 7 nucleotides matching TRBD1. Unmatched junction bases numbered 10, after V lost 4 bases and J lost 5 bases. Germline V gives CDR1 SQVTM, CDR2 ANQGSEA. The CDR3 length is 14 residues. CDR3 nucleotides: TGCAGCGTTGTGACGGGACAGAGAGTTTATGGCTACACCTTC. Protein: CSVVTGQRVYGYTF. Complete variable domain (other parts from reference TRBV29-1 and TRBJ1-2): SAVISQKPSRDICQRGTSLTIQCQVDSQVTMMFWYRQQPGQSLTLIATANQGSEATYESGFVIDKFPISRPNLTFSTLTVSNMSPEDSSIYLCSVVTGQRVYGYTFGSGTRLTVV.

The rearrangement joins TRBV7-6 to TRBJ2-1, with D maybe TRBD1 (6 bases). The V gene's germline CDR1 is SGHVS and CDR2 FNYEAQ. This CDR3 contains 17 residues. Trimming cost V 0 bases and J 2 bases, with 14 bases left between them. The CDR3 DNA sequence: TGTGCCAGCAGCTTAGCCCCCACGGGGACAACCTACAATGAGCAGTTCTTC. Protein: CASSLAPTGTTYNEQFF.

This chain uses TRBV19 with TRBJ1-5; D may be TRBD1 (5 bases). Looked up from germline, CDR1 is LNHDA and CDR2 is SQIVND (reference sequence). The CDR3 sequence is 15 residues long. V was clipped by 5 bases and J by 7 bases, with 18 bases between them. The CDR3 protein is CASSPRGGGGQPQHF. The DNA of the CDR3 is TGTGCCAGTAGTCCCCGTGGGGGGGGAGGACAGCCCCAGCATTTT. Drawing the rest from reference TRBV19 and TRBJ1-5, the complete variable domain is DGGITQSPKYLFRKEGQNVTLSCEQNLNHDAMYWYRQDPGQGLRLIYYSQIVNDFQKGDIAEGYSVSREKKESFPLTVTSAQKNPTAFYLCASSPRGGGGQPQHFGDGTRLSIL.

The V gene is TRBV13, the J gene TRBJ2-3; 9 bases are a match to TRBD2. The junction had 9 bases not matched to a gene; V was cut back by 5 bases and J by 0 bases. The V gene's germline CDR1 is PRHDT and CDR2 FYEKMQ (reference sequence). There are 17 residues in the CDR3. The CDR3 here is CASSESSGGSSTDTQYF. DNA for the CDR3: TGTGCCAGCAGCGAGAGTAGCGGGGGCTCTAGCACAGATACGCAGTATTTT.

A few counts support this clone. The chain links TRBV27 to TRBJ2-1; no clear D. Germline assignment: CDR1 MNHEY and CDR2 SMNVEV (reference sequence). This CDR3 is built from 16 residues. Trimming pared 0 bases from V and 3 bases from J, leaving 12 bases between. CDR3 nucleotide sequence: TGTGCCAGCAGTTTATCGATCGACATGAGCTACAATGAGCAGTTCTTC. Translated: CASSLSIDMSYNEQFF.

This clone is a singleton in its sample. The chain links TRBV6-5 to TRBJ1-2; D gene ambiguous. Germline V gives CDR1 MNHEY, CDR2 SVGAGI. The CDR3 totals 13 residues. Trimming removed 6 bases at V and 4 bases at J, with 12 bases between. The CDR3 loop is CASRKTRFYGYTF. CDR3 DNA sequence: TGTGCCAGCAGGAAGACACGCTTCTATGGCTACACCTTC.

The chain's CDR3 is CASRSPGHAAFF. In nucleotides, the CDR3 is TGTGCCAGCAGAAGTCCGGGACACGCAGCTTTCTTT. This chain joins TRBV25-1 and TRBJ1-1; D perhaps matches TRBD1 (6 bases). In germline, CDR1 is MGHDK, CDR2 SYGVNS. V was shortened by 6 bases and J by 10 bases, with 15 bases between the two germline ends. This CDR3 comprises 12 residues.

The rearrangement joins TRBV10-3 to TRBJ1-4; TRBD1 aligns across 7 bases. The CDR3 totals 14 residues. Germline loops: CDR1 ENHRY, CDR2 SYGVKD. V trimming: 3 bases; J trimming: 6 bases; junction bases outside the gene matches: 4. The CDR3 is CAISDPGQYEKLFF. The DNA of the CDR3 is TGTGCCATCAGTGACCCGGGACAGTATGAAAAACTGTTTTTT.

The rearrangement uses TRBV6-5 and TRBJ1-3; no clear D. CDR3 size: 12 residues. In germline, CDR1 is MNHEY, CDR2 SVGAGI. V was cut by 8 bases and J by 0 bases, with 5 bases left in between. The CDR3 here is CASFSSGNTIYF. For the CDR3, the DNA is TGTGCCAGCTTCTCCTCTGGAAACACCATATATTTT.